The next 9 T cell receptor beta chains were all read from a single sample in a study of early stage breast cancer tumors. Here immunoSEQ multiplex PCR was the method, and the copy in TCRdb shows in-frame clones only, minus some. The data show tens of thousands of clones, with around 69% seen just once and roughly 7.9% held by the top ten. The sample was blood. Receptors originate from a person aged 45-60 years with breast cancer.

This sequence joins TRBV7-3 and TRBJ2-7; D is unclear. There are 13 residues in the CDR3. V dropped 2 bases and J dropped 2 bases, with 7 bases sitting between them. Germline CDR1 and CDR2: SGHTA and FQGTGA. CDR3 sequence: CASSLQATYEQYF. CDR3 nucleotide sequence: TGTGCCAGCAGCTTACAGGCAACCTACGAGCAGTACTTC.

V gene TRBV7-2 combines with J gene TRBJ1-4; D uncertain. CDR1 SGHTA and CDR2 FQGNSA come from the germline V gene. CDR3 length: 15 residues. Trimming took off 2 bases at V and 5 bases at J, with 12 bases between the two ends. CDR3 in amino acids: CASSLFGRLNEKLFF. CDR3 nucleotides: TGTGCCAGCAGCTTATTCGGGCGACTAAATGAAAAACTGTTTTTT.

Within the sample, this clone is medium-sized. The genes are TRBV6-1 and TRBJ2-2, with 7 bases that match TRBD1. V lost 3 bases to trimming and J lost 3 bases; unmatched junction nucleotides: 1. This CDR3 has 14 residues. Per germline, CDR1 MNHNS and CDR2 SASEGT. CDR3 nucleotides: TGTGCCAGCAGTGATGGACAGGACACCGGGGAGCTGTTTTTT. Its translation is CASSDGQDTGELFF.

V and J are TRBV9 and TRBJ2-5, with a tentative D call TRBD1 (6 bases). Between the trimmed V and J ends, which lost 0 bases and 5 bases, there was a span of 14 bases. Germline-derived CDR1 and CDR2 are SGDLS and YYNGEE. This CDR3 is built from 15 residues. The CDR3 coding sequence is TGTGCCAGCAGCGTAGACCCCAGGGGCGACGAGACCCAGTACTTC. Protein product: CASSVDPRGDETQYF.

The rearrangement joins TRBV6-5 to TRBJ1-1, with TRBD1 as a possible D gene (5 bases). From germline, CDR1 is MNHEY and CDR2 SVGAGI. This CDR3 contains 14 residues. V was clipped by 2 bases and J by 1 base, with 8 bases between them. CDR3 protein: CASSYGAKNTEAFF. The CDR3 DNA is TGTGCCAGCAGTTACGGGGCAAAGAACACTGAAGCTTTCTTT.

The genes are TRBV5-1 and TRBJ2-3; TRBD2 agrees at 10 bases. This CDR3 contains 17 residues. Germline V CDR1 and CDR2: SGHRS, YFSETQ. J lost 0 bases, V lost 0 bases, and 4 bases had no gene match. The CDR3 is CASSLGLAGASTDTQYF. The CDR3 coding sequence is TGCGCCAGCAGCTTGGGCCTAGCGGGGGCTAGCACAGATACGCAGTATTTT.

J is TRBJ2-5 and V is TRBV19; D perhaps matches TRBD2 (7 bases). The V end lost 0 bases, the J end lost 10 bases, and 18 bases lay between the germline ends. The CDR3 sequence is 15 residues long. The germline CDR1 and CDR2 sequences are LNHDA and SQIVND (reference sequence). The CDR3 bases are TGTGCCAGTAGTATAGACCCTTCTGGGGGGGCGGTCCAGTACTTC. It specifies CASSIDPSGGAVQYF.

V gene TRBV21-1 combines with J gene TRBJ2-7; the DNA was not used to check the table's D call, TRBD2. TRBV21-1 is a pseudogene segment. The CDR3 is 16 residues long. CDR3 bases: TGTGCCAGCAGTCGCCAACCGGGGAGTCGGCCCTACGAGCAGTACGTC. Translated, it gives CASSRQPGSRPYEQYV.

The chain carries TRBV29-1 and TRBJ2-1, with 9 bases matching TRBD2. Per the germline V gene, CDR1 is SQVTM and CDR2 is ANQGSEA. Trimming took 4 bases from V and 4 from J; bases not matched to a gene: 5. The length of the CDR3 is 14 residues. CDR3 sequence (DNA): TGCAGCGTTGCAGGCGGGAGGGGTTACAATGAGCAGTTCTTC. Translating it yields CSVAGGRGYNEQFF.